This is a list of T cell receptor beta chains from one sample in a study of blood T cells in healthy people across ages. A single record per CDR3 protein comes from TCRdb applying MiXCR to the 5' RACE reads. Counted here are around 1.5 million distinct CDR3 sequences, about 35% occurring once; the ten biggest clones make up over 9%. Sequencing input: blood. These receptors all stem from a woman aged 25 to 39 in good health. CDR3s include the opening cysteine and the closing phenylalanine or tryptophan. The D gene is left open where the match is weak. For some rows the clone size is stated as once, few or many, or as a class when expanded; others skip it.

d_call j_call clone_size v_call cdr3_aa cdr3_nt
. TRBJ2-7 . TRBV5-6 CASSLVEQVGHEQYF TGTGCCAGCAGCTTGGTTGAACAGGTGGGCCACGAGCAGTACTTC
TRBD2 TRBJ2-1 . TRBV20-1 CSARASGGVNEQFF TGCAGTGCTAGAGCTAGCGGGGGGGTCAATGAGCAGTTCTTC
. TRBJ2-3 . TRBV5-1 CASSFDVWPGTQYF TGCGCCAGCAGCTTCGACGTTTGGCCGGGCACGCAGTATTTT
. TRBJ1-2 . TRBV20-1 CSARTVGAGGIYGYTF TGCAGTGCTAGGACGGTGGGGGCCGGGGGAATCTATGGCTACACCTTC
TRBD2 TRBJ2-5 . TRBV7-9 CASRPTSGGGETQYF TGTGCCAGCAGACCGACTAGCGGGGGAGGCGAGACCCAGTACTTC
. TRBJ2-2 once TRBV9 CASSVAVGANTGELFF TGTGCCAGCAGCGTAGCGGTCGGGGCGAACACCGGGGAGCTGTTTTTT
. TRBJ2-3 . TRBV7-9 CASSSRLVGTNTQYF TGTGCCAGCAGCTCCCGACTAGTTGGCACAAATACGCAGTATTTT
. TRBJ2-1 few TRBV28 CASSLWARQYNEQFF TGTGCCAGCAGTTTATGGGCTAGGCAGTACAATGAGCAGTTCTTC
. TRBJ1-2 once TRBV2 CASSAGEGRGYTF TGTGCCAGCAGTGCGGGCGAGGGGAGAGGCTACACCTTC
. TRBJ2-3 . TRBV3-1 CASSQVLFASDTQYF TGTGCCAGCAGCCAAGTGTTGTTTGCATCAGATACGCAGTATTTT
TRBD1 TRBJ1-6 few TRBV12-3/TRBV12-4 CASSSTGQPYSPLHF TGTGCCAGCAGTTCCACGGGACAGCCTTATTCACCCCTCCACTTT
. TRBJ1-1 . TRBV3-1 CASTKGVGTTEAFF TGTGCCAGCACCAAAGGGGTAGGGACCACTGAAGCTTTCTTT
. TRBJ2-5 few TRBV2 CASRGNSQETQYF TGTGCCAGCAGGGGGAATAGCCAAGAGACCCAGTACTTC
TRBD2 TRBJ2-3 . TRBV27 CASSEGLAGLDTQYF TGTGCCAGCAGTGAGGGACTAGCGGGACTTGATACGCAGTATTTT
. TRBJ1-2 . TRBV10-3 CAISDGSSNYGYTF TGTGCCATCAGTGATGGCAGCTCTAACTATGGCTACACCTTC
TRBD1 TRBJ2-3 . TRBV20-1 CSAPYGQGPTDTQYF TGCAGTGCTCCCTATGGACAGGGGCCCACAGATACGCAGTATTTT
TRBD1 TRBJ2-7 . TRBV28 CASSSGTGFSYEQYF TGTGCCAGCAGTAGTGGGACAGGCTTTTCCTACGAGCAGTACTTC
TRBD2 TRBJ2-5 few TRBV7-9 CASTQGPGGETQYF TGTGCCAGCACGCAGGGACCGGGAGGCGAGACCCAGTACTTC
. TRBJ1-1 . TRBV7-6 CACSLALTGEAFF TGTGCCTGCAGCTTAGCGCTAACGGGTGAAGCTTTCTTT
. TRBJ1-2 . TRBV2 CASSGGMDYTF TGTGCCAGCAGTGGGGGGATGGACTACACCTTC
TRBD2 TRBJ2-1 . TRBV20-1 CSARLRGGGPYNEQFF TGCAGTGCCAGATTGCGTGGCGGGGGGCCCTACAATGAGCAGTTCTTC
. TRBJ2-3 once TRBV4-1 CASSQDRSSATGDTQYF TGCGCCAGCAGCCAAGATAGGTCTTCGGCCACAGGGGATACGCAGTATTTT
. TRBJ1-5 . TRBV5-6 CASSLAGDRGRHQPQHF TGTGCCAGCAGCTTGGCCGGGGACCGAGGTAGGCATCAGCCCCAGCATTTT
. TRBJ2-3 few TRBV6-1 CASSPRQGGSTFDTDTQYF TGTGCCAGCAGTCCACGACAGGGAGGCTCCACTTTTGACACAGATACGCAGTATTTT
. TRBJ2-7 few TRBV12-3/TRBV12-4 CASSPNGQGRHEQYF TGTGCCAGCAGCCCCAATGGGCAGGGGAGGCACGAGCAGTACTTC
. TRBJ1-1 . TRBV4-1 CASSHPGISTEAFF TGCGCCAGCAGCCACCCGGGGATTAGTACTGAAGCTTTCTTT
TRBD2 TRBJ2-7 few TRBV4-1 CASSQAPSGVVVYEQYF TGCGCCAGCAGCCAAGCACCTAGCGGGGTGGTGGTCTACGAGCAGTACTTC
. TRBJ1-5 . TRBV10-2 CASVSPLQQPQHF TGCGCCAGCGTAAGCCCCCTGCAGCAGCCCCAGCATTTT
. TRBJ2-5 few TRBV6-6 CASSWVRTGEKETQYF TGTGCCAGCAGTTGGGTCCGGACCGGGGAGAAAGAGACCCAGTACTTC
. TRBJ2-3 few TRBV5-1 CASSLAGSGGAGDTQYF TGCGCCAGCAGCTTGGCTGGTAGCGGAGGAGCGGGAGATACGCAGTATTTT
. TRBJ2-5 few TRBV6-1 CASSEGLRGETQYF TGTGCCAGCAGTGAAGGTCTGAGGGGGGAGACCCAGTACTTC